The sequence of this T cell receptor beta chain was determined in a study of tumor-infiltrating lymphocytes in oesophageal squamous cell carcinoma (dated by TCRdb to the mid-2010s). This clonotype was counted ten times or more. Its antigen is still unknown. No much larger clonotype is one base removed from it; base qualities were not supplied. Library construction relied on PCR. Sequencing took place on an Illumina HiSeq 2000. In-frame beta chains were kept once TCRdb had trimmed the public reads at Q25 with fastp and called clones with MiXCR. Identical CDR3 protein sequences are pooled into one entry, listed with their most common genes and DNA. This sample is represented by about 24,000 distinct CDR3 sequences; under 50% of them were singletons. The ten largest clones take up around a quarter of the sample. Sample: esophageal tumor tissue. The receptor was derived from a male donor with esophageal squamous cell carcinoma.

The nucleotides are TGTGCCAGCAGTTTTGGTCAAAGTTACGAGCAGTACTTC. This sequence encodes CASSFGQSYEQYF. The chain is assembled from TRBV28 and TRBJ2-7, with the D gene call left open. Reading the germline V gene gives CDR1 MDHEN and CDR2 SYDVKM. The CDR3 numbers 13 residues from cysteine through phenylalanine. CDR3 DNA only is kept here, 39 bases in frame from base 1. V is reduced by 3 bases and J by 4 bases, leaving a spacing of 10 bases between them. The entire variable domain, with the stretches around the CDR3 drawn from the reference TRBV28 and TRBJ2-7 proteins, is DVKVTQSSRYLVKRTGEKVFLECVQDMDHENMFWYRQDPGLGLRLIYFSYDVKMKEKGDIPEGYSVSREKKERFSLILESASTNQTSMYLCASSFGQSYEQYFGPGTRLTVT.